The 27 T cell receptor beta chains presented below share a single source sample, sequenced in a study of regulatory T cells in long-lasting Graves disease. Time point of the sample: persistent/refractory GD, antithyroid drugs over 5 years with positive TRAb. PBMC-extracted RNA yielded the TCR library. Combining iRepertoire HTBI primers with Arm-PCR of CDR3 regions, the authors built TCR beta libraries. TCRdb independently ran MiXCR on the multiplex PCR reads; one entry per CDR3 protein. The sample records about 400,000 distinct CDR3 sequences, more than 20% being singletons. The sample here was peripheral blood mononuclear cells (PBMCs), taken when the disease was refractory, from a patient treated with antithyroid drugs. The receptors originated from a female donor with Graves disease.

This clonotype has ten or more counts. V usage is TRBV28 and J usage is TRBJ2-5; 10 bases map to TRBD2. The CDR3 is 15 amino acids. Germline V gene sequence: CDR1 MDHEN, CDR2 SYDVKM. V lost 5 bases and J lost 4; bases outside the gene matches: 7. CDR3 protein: CASSHSRLAGETQYF. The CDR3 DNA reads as TGTGCCAGCAGTCACAGTAGACTAGCGGGAGAGACCCAGTACTTC.

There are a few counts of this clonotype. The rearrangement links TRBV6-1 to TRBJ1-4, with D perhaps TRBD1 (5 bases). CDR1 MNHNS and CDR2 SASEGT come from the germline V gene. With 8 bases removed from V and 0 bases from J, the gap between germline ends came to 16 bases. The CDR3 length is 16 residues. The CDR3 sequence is CASGITQGSTNEKLFF. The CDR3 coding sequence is TGTGCCAGCGGAATTACCCAGGGTTCAACTAATGAAAAACTGTTTTTT.

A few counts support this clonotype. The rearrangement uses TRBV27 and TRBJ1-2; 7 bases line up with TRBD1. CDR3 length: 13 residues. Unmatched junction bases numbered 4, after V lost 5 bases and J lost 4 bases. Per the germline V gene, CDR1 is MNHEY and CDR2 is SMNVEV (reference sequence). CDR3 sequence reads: CASSVGQSYGYTF. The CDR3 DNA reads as TGTGCCAGCAGTGTGGGACAGTCCTATGGCTACACCTTC.

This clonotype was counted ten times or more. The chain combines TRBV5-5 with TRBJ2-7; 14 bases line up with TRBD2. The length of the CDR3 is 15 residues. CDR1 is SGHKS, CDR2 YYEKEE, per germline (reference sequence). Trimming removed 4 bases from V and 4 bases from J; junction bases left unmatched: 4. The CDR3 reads CASSPRLAGGYEQYF. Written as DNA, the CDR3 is TGTGCCAGCAGCCCGCGACTAGCGGGAGGGTACGAGCAGTACTTC.

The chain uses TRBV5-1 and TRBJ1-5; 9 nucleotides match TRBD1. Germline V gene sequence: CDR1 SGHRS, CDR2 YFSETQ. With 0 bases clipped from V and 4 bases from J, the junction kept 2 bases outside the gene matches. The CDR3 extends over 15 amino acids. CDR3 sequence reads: CASSLGDRANQPQHF. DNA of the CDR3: TGCGCCAGCAGCTTGGGGGACAGGGCTAATCAGCCCCAGCATTTT.

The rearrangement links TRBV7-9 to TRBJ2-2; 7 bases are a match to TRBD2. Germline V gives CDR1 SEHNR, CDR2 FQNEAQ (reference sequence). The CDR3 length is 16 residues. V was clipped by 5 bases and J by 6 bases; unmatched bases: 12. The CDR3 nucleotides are TGTGCCAGCAGCCCCACTCTGCAGGGAGGGGCCGGGGAGCTGTTTTTT. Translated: CASSPTLQGGAGELFF.

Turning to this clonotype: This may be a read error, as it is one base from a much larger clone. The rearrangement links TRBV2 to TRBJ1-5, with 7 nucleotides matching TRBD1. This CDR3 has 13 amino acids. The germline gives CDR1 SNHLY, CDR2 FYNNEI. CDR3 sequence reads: CASSGQGERPRHF. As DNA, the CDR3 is TGTGCCAGCAGTGGCCAGGGGGAAAGGCCCCGGCATTTT. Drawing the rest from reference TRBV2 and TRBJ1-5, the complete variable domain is EPEVTQTPSHQVTQMGQEVILRCVPISNHLYFYWYRQILGQKVEFLVSFYNNEISEKSEIFDDQFSVERPDGSNFTLKIRSTKLEDSAMYFCASSGQGERPRHFGDGTRLSIL.

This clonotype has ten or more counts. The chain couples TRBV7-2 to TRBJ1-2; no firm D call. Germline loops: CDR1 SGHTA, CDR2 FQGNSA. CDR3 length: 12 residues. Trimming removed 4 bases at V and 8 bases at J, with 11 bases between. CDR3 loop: CASSSTSLGYTF. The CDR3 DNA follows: TGTGCCAGCAGCTCAACCTCGTTGGGCTACACCTTC.

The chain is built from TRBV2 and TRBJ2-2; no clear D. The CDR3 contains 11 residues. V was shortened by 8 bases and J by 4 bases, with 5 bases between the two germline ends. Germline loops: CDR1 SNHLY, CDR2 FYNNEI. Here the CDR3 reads CASGPTGELFF. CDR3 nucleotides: TGTGCCAGCGGTCCCACCGGGGAGCTGTTTTTT.

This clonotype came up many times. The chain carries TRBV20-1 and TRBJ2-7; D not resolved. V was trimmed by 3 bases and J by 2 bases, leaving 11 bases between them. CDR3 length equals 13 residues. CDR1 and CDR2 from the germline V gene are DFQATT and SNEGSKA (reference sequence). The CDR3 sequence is CSASHPVTYEQYF. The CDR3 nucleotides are TGCAGTGCTAGTCATCCGGTTACCTACGAGCAGTACTTC.

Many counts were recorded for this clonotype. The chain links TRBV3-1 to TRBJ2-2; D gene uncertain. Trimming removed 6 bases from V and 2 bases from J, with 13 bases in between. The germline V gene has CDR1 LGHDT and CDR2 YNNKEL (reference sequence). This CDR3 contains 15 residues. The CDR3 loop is CASSMIGSNTGELFF. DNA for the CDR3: TGTGCCAGCAGTATGATCGGGTCTAACACCGGGGAGCTGTTTTTT.

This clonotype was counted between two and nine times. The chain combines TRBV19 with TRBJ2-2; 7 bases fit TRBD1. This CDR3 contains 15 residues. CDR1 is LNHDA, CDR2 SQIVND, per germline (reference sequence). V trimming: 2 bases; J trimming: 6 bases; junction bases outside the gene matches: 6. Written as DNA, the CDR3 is TGTGCCAGTAGTATACTACAGGGGATAGCCGGGGAGCTGTTTTTT. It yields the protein CASSILQGIAGELFF.

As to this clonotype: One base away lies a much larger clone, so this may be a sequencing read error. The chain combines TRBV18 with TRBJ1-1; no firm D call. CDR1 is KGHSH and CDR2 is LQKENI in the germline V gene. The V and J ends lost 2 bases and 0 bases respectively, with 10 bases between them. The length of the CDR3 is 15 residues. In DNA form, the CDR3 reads TGTGCCAGCTCACCAGGGAGGACGGTGAACACTGAAGCTTTCTTT. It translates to CASSPGRTVNTEAFF.

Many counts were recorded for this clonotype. CDR3 nucleotides: TGTGCCAGCAGTTACGGGGAAGGTTACTACAATGAGCAGTTCTTC. This sequence encodes CASSYGEGYYNEQFF. This rearrangement joins TRBV6-5 to TRBJ2-1; D unresolved. V lost 2 bases and J 3 bases, leaving 11 bases between the germline ends. CDR3 length: 15 residues. CDR1 is MNHEY, CDR2 SVGAGI, per germline.

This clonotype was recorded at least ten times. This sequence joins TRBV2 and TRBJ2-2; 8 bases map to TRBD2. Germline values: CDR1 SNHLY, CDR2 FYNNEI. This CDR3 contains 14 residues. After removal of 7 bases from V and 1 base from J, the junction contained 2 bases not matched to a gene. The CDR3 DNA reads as TGTGCCAGCACCACTAGCGGGAACACCGGGGAGCTGTTTTTT. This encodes CASTTSGNTGELFF.

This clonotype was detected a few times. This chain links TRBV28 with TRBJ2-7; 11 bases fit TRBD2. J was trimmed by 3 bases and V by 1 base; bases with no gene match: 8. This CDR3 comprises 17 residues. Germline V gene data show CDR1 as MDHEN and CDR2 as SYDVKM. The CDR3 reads CASSLSGGLAGGYEQYF. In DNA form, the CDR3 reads TGTGCCAGCAGTTTATCAGGGGGTCTAGCGGGAGGCTACGAGCAGTACTTC. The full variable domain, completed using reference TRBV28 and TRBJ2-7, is DVKVTQSSRYLVKRTGEKVFLECVQDMDHENMFWYRQDPGLGLRLIYFSYDVKMKEKGDIPEGYSVSREKKERFSLILESASTNQTSMYLCASSLSGGLAGGYEQYFGPGTRLTVT.

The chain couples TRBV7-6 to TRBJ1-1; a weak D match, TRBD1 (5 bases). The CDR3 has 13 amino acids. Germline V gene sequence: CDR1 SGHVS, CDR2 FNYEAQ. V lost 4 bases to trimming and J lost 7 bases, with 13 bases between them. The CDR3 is CASSSRDGREAFF. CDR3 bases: TGTGCCAGCAGCTCCAGGGACGGCCGTGAAGCTTTCTTT.

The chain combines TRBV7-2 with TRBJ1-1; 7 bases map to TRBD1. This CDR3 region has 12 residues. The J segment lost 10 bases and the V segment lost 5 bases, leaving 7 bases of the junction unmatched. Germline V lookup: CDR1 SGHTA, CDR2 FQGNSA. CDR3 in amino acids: CASSHRQGGAFF. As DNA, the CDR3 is TGTGCCAGCAGCCACAGACAGGGAGGAGCTTTCTTT.

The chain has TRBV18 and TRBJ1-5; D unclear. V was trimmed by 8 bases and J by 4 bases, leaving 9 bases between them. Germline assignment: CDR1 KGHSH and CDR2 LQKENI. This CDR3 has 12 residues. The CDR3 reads CASSPPNQPQHF. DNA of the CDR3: TGTGCCAGCAGTCCCCCAAATCAGCCCCAGCATTTT.

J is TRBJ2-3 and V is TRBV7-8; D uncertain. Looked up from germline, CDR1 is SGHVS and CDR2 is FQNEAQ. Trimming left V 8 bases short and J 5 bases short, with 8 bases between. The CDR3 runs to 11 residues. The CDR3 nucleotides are TGTGCCAGCGGGTTAAGAGATACGCAGTATTTT. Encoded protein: CASGLRDTQYF.

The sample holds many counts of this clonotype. The CDR3 sequence is CASSEEPSGSYEQYF. The CDR3 coding sequence is TGTGCCAGCAGTGAAGAGCCTAGCGGGAGCTACGAGCAGTACTTC. The gene calls are TRBV6-1 and TRBJ2-7, with TRBD2 matching 10 bases. V trimming: 1 base; J trimming: 3 bases; junction bases outside the gene matches: 3. The CDR3 is 15 residues long. Germline V lookup: CDR1 MNHNS, CDR2 SASEGT.

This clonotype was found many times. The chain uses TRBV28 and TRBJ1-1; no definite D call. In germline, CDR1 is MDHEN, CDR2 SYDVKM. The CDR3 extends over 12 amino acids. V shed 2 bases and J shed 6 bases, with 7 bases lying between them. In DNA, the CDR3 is TGTGCCAGCAGTTTAATACTGGCTGAAGCTTTCTTT. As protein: CASSLILAEAFF.

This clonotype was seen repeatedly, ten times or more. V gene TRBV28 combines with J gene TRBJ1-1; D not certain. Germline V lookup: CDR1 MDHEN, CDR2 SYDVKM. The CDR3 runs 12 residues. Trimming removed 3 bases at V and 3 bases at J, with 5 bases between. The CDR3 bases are TGTGCCAGCAGTTTCCTTGACACTGAAGCTTTCTTT. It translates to CASSFLDTEAFF.

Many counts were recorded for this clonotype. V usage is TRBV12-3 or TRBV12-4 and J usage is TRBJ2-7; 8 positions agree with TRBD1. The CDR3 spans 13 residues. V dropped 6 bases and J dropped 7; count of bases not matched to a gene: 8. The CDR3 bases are TGTGCCAGCAGCCAAGGGGACAGGCGTGAGCAGTACTTC. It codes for CASSQGDRREQYF.

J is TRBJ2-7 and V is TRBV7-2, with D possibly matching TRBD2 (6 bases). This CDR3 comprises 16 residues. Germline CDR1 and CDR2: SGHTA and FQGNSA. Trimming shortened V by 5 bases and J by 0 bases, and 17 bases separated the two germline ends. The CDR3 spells CASSRRTQGLSYEQYF. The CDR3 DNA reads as TGTGCCAGCAGCCGCCGGACGCAGGGACTCTCCTACGAGCAGTACTTC.

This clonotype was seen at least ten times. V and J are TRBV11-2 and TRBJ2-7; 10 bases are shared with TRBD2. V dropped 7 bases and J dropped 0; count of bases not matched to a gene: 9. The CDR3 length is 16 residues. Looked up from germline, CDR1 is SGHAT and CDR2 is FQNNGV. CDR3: CASNLGASGSSYEQYF. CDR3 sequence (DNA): TGTGCCAGCAACCTAGGGGCTAGCGGGAGCTCCTACGAGCAGTACTTC.

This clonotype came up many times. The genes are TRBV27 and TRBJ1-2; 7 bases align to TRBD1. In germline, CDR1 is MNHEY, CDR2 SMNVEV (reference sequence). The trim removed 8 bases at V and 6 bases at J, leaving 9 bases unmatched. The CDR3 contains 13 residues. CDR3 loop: CASFSGTANGYTF. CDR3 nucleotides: TGTGCCAGCTTCTCCGGGACAGCGAATGGCTACACCTTC.